Listed below are T cell receptor beta chains from one sample, sequenced in a study of OX40 agonist ivuxolimab in advanced cancers. The repertoire was sequenced with immunoSEQ multiplex PCR; TCRdb's copy has only in-frame clones and lacks some. Of over 25,000 clones in the sample, about four fifths are singletons; the top ten hold roughly 21%. The sample was CD4+ or CD8+ T cells sorted from blood, taken in a trial of the OX40 agonist ivuxolimab. These receptors were taken from an adult with an advanced solid tumor such as melanoma, head and neck, liver or kidney cancer. Each CDR3 is given with its conserved first and last residue. Each record gives: J gene, clone size, D gene, V gene, CDR3 protein, CDR3 DNA. A D gene is named only where the DNA matches it firmly. Expanded clones get a size class; other rows say once, few or many, or leave the size out.

>TRBJ2-7|many|.|TRBV6-5
CASSYVQSAYEQYF
TGTGCCAGCAGTTACGTACAGTCAGCCTACGAGCAGTACTTC
>TRBJ2-3|.|.|TRBV7-8
CASSASDTQYF
TGTGCCAGCAGCGCTTCCGATACGCAGTATTTT
>TRBJ1-6|few|TRBD1|TRBV19
CASSVGTENSPLHF
TGTGCCAGTAGTGTCGGGACAGAGAATTCACCCCTCCACTTT
>TRBJ2-3|.|TRBD2|TRBV29-1
CSVVASGSYTQYF
TGCAGCGTTGTCGCCAGCGGGAGCTATACGCAGTATTTT
>TRBJ1-2|.|TRBD1|TRBV4-1
CASSQARQGADGYTF
TGCGCCAGCAGCCAAGCAAGACAGGGGGCGGATGGCTACACCTTC
>TRBJ1-5|.|.|TRBV4-1
CASGQEGKGPNQPQHF
TGCGCCAGCGGCCAAGAGGGGAAGGGTCCTAATCAGCCCCAGCATTTT
>TRBJ1-1|few|.|TRBV9
CASSVDRGHTEAFF
TGTGCCAGCAGCGTAGATCGGGGTCACACTGAAGCTTTCTTT
>TRBJ2-7|.|.|TRBV6-5
CASSDSYEQYF
TGTGCCAGCAGTGACTCCTACGAGCAGTACTTC
>TRBJ2-1|.|.|TRBV7-9
CASSGKDRNEQFF
TGTGCCAGCAGTGGAAAGGATCGCAATGAGCAGTTCTTC
>TRBJ2-7|.|TRBD1|TRBV29-1
CSVRQGIYEQYF
TGCAGCGTCCGACAGGGGATCTACGAGCAGTACTTC
>TRBJ2-7|.|.|TRBV9
CASSPPGTPSYEQYF
TGTGCCAGCAGCCCTCCCGGGACACCGTCCTACGAGCAGTACTTC
>TRBJ2-3|.|.|TRBV28
CASSPQMDETDTQYF
TGTGCCAGCAGTCCCCAGATGGATGAGACAGATACGCAGTATTTT
>TRBJ2-1|.|.|TRBV4-2
CASSQGGGEQFF
TGTGCCAGCAGCCAAGGTGGGGGGGAGCAGTTCTTC
>TRBJ2-7|once|.|TRBV19
CASSAGLFSYEQYF
TGTGCCAGCTCTGCCGGACTTTTCTCCTACGAGCAGTACTTC
>TRBJ2-3|.|TRBD2|TRBV19
CASSSGRGDTQYF
TGTGCCAGCAGTAGCGGGAGAGGAGATACGCAGTATTTT
>TRBJ1-1|once|.|TRBV19
CASRRKEDTEAFF
TGTGCCAGTAGACGGAAAGAGGACACTGAAGCTTTCTTT
>TRBJ1-1|once|.|TRBV5-6
CASSPGTTEAFF
TGTGCCAGCAGCCCCGGGACCACTGAAGCTTTCTTT
>TRBJ2-1|.|TRBD2|TRBV9
CASSLWGEGLNEQFF
TGTGCCAGCAGCCTCTGGGGGGAGGGCCTAAATGAGCAGTTCTTC
>TRBJ2-1|.|.|TRBV7-2
CASTAVEQFF
TGTGCCAGCACAGCAGTGGAGCAGTTCTTC
>TRBJ2-2|.|.|TRBV5-1
CASSFLDRSNTGELFF
TGCGCCAGCAGCTTTTTGGACCGATCGAACACCGGGGAGCTGTTTTTT
>TRBJ1-3|once|.|TRBV7-9
CASSLEGLTGNTIYF
TGTGCCAGCAGCTTAGAGGGGCTCACTGGAAACACCATATATTTT
>TRBJ2-1|few|TRBD2|TRBV4-2
CASSQDGTSGANEQFF
TGTGCCAGCAGCCAAGATGGGACTAGCGGGGCCAATGAGCAGTTCTTC
>TRBJ2-7|.|.|TRBV19
CASSIRDGGYEQYF
TGTGCCAGTAGTATACGGGACGGTGGGTACGAGCAGTACTTC
>TRBJ2-3|.|.|TRBV9
CASALWGGLTDTQYF
TGTGCCAGCGCCCTATGGGGGGGGCTCACAGATACGCAGTATTTT
>TRBJ2-7|.|.|TRBV4-1
CASSPRTVNYEQYF
TGCGCCAGCAGCCCACGGACAGTTAACTACGAGCAGTACTTC
>TRBJ2-2|.|.|TRBV6-4
CASSSYKNTGELFF
TGTGCCAGCAGTTCTTACAAGAACACCGGGGAGCTGTTTTTT
>TRBJ2-3|once|TRBD2|TRBV30
CAHSGGINDADTQYF
TGTGCCCATAGCGGGGGAATAAATGACGCAGATACGCAGTATTTT
>TRBJ1-2|.|.|TRBV7-9
CASSLGTHYGYTF
TGTGCCAGCAGCTTAGGGACACACTATGGCTACACCTTC
>TRBJ2-7|.|TRBD1|TRBV18
CASSSRQGYEQYF
TGTGCCAGCTCATCGAGACAGGGCTACGAGCAGTACTTC
>TRBJ2-7|.|.|TRBV27
CASRLGTEQYF
TGTGCCAGCAGATTAGGGACAGAGCAGTACTTC
>TRBJ2-7|.|.|TRBV7-2
CASSLGVPGVSSYEQYF
TGTGCCAGCAGCTTAGGAGTGCCCGGGGTTTCCTCCTACGAGCAGTACTTC
>TRBJ1-2|.|TRBD1|TRBV5-1
CASSTVTGGGSGYTF
TGCGCCAGCAGCACCGTTACAGGGGGAGGAAGTGGCTACACCTTC
>TRBJ1-1|.|.|TRBV29-1
CSASSGRRLTETEAFF
TGCAGCGCATCCTCGGGGCGCCGGTTAACAGAGACTGAAGCTTTCTTT
>TRBJ1-2|.|.|TRBV19
CASHRRGRYYGYTF
TGTGCCAGTCATCGCAGGGGACGGTACTATGGCTACACCTTC
>TRBJ2-1|few|TRBD2|TRBV11-3
CASSSPTSGRSGNEQFF
TGTGCCAGCAGCTCCCCAACTAGCGGGAGGTCCGGCAATGAGCAGTTCTTC
>TRBJ2-2|.|TRBD2|TRBV2
CASSVRGGADGELFF
TGTGCCAGCAGTGTCCGCGGGGGGGCCGACGGGGAGCTGTTTTTT
>TRBJ2-3|.|TRBD2|TRBV6-1
CASASGGTDTQYF
TGTGCCAGCGCTAGCGGGGGGACAGATACGCAGTATTTT
>TRBJ2-3|.|.|TRBV6-1
CASSPIVGGTDTQYF
TGTGCCAGCAGTCCAATAGTGGGGGGCACAGATACGCAGTATTTT
>TRBJ2-1|few|.|TRBV2
CASSWTYNEQFF
TGTGCCAGCAGTTGGACGTACAATGAGCAGTTCTTC
>TRBJ1-5|.|.|TRBV15
CATSPRGLQGPQHF
TGTGCCACCAGCCCCCGGGGTCTCCAAGGGCCCCAGCATTTT
>TRBJ2-1|.|.|TRBV10-3
CAISGGSRSSYNEQFF
TGTGCCATCAGTGGGGGTAGCAGAAGCTCCTACAATGAGCAGTTCTTC
>TRBJ2-7|.|.|TRBV7-8
CASSSTSDEQYF
TGTGCCAGCAGCTCGACCTCTGACGAGCAGTACTTC
>TRBJ2-2|.|TRBD2|TRBV27
CASSWTSGTGELFF
TGTGCCAGCAGCTGGACTAGCGGTACCGGGGAGCTGTTTTTT
>TRBJ2-3|.|TRBD2|TRBV27
CASSPSGRSSDTQYF
TGTGCCAGCAGTCCCAGCGGGAGAAGTTCAGATACGCAGTATTTT
>TRBJ2-7|once|TRBD2|TRBV5-4
CASSLPSSGSYEQYF
TGTGCCAGCAGCTTGCCGTCTAGCGGGAGCTACGAGCAGTACTTC
>TRBJ2-3|few|.|TRBV9
CASSSWAYTDTQYF
TGTGCCAGCAGCTCGTGGGCTTACACAGATACGCAGTATTTT